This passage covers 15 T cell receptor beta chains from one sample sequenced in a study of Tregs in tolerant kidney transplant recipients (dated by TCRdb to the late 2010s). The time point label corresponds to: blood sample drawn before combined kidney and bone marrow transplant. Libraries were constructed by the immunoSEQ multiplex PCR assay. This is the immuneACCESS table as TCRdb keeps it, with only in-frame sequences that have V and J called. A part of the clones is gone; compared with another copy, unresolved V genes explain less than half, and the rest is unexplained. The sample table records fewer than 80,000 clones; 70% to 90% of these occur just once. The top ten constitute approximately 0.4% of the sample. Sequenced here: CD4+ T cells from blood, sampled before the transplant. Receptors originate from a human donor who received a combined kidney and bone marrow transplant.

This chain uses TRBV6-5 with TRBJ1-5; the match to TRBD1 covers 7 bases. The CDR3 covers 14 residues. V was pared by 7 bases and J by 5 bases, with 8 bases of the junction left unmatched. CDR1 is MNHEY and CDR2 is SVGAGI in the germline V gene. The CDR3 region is CASNKGTVDQPQHF. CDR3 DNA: TGTGCCAGCAACAAAGGGACAGTGGATCAGCCCCAGCATTTT.

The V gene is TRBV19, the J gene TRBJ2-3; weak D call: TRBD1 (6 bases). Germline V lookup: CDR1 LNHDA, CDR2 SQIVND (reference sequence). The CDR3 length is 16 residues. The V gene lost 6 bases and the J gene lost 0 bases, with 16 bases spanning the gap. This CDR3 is CASRGVGAPSTDTQYF. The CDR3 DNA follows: TGTGCCAGTAGGGGGGTGGGGGCCCCAAGCACAGATACGCAGTATTTT.

CDR3 in DNA: TGCGCCAGCAGCTTTGACCTAGCGGGCACGCAGTATTTT. It yields the protein CASSFDLAGTQYF. The chain links TRBV5-1 to TRBJ2-3, with 8 bases that match TRBD2. Germline V gene data show CDR1 as SGHRS and CDR2 as YFSETQ. CDR3 length: 13 residues. Trimming cost V 2 bases and J 9 bases; bases outside gene matches: 5. Variable domain in full (rest from reference TRBV5-1 and TRBJ2-3): KAGVTQTPRYLIKTRGQQVTLSCSPISGHRSVSWYQQTPGQGLQFLFEYFSETQRNKGNFPGRFSGRQFSNSRSEMNVSTLELGDSALYLCASSFDLAGTQYFGPGTRLTVL.

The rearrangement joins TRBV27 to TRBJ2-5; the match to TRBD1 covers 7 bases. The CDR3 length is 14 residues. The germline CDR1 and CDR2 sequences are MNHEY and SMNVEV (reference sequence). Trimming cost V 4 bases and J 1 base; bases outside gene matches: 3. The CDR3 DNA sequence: TGTGCCAGCAGTTCTAACAGGGGCCAAGAGACCCAGTACTTC. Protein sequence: CASSSNRGQETQYF.

The CDR3 loop is CASSLSGAGNQPQHF. The DNA for the CDR3 is TGTGCCAGCAGTCTGTCAGGGGCCGGCAATCAGCCCCAGCATTTT. The chain combines TRBV28 with TRBJ1-5, with a possible D match to TRBD1 (6 bases). The CDR3 spans 15 residues. V lost 5 bases and J lost 2, with 13 bases in between. The germline gives CDR1 MDHEN, CDR2 SYDVKM.

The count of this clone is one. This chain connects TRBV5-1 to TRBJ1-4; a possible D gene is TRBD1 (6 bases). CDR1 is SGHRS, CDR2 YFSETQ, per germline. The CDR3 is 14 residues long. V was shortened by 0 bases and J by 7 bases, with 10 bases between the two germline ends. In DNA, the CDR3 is TGCGCCAGCAGCTTGGAGGGGGGGGTTGAAAAACTGTTTTTT. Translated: CASSLEGGVEKLFF.

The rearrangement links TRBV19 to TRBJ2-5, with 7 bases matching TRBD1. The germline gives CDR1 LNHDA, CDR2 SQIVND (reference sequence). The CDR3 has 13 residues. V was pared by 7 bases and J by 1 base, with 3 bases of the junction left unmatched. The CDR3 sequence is CASTWTGQETQYF. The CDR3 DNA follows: TGTGCCAGTACCTGGACAGGCCAAGAGACCCAGTACTTC.

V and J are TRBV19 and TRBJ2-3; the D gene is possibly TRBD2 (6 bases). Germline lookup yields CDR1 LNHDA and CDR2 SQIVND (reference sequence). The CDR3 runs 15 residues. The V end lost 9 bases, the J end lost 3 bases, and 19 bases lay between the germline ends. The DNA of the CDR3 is TGTGCCAGCGGGCTGGGACGGGAGTTGACAGATACGCAGTATTTT. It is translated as CASGLGRELTDTQYF.

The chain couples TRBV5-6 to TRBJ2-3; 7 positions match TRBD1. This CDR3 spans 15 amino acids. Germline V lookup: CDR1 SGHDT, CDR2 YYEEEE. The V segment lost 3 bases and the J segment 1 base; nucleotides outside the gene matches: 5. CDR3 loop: CASSWDSRGTDTQYF. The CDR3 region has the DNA TGTGCCAGCAGCTGGGACAGTCGAGGCACAGATACGCAGTATTTT.

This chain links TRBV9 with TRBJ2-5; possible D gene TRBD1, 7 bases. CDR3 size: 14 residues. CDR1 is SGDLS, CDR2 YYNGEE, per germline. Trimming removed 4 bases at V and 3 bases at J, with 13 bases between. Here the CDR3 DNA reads TGTGCCAGCAGCCAGGGGGGTGGCAAAGAGACCCAGTACTTC. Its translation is CASSQGGGKETQYF.

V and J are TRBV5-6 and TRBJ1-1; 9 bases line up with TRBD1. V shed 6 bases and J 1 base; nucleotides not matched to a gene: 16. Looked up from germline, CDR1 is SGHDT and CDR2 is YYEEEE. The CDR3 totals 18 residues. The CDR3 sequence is CASTPMRRQGVRNTEAFF. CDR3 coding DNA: TGTGCCAGCACCCCGATGCGGAGACAGGGGGTTCGGAACACTGAAGCTTTCTTT.

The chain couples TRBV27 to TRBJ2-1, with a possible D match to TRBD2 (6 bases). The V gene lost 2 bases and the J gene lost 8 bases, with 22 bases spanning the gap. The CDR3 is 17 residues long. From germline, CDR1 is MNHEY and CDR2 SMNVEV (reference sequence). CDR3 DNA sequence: TGTGCCAGCAGTTTAAGGCCCTTGGGGGAGGAGGCGGATGAGCAGTTCTTC. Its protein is CASSLRPLGEEADEQFF.

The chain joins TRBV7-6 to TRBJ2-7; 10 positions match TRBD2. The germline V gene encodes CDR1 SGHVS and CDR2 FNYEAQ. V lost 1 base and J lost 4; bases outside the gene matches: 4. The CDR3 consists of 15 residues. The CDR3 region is CASSLESGLAYEQYF. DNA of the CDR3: TGTGCCAGCAGCTTAGAGTCGGGACTAGCGTACGAGCAGTACTTC.

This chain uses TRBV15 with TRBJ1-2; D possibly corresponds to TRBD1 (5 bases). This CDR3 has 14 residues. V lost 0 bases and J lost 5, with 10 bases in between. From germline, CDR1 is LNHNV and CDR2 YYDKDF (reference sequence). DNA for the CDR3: TGTGCCACCAGCAGAGATAAGGGGTTTTATGGCTACACCTTC. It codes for CATSRDKGFYGYTF.

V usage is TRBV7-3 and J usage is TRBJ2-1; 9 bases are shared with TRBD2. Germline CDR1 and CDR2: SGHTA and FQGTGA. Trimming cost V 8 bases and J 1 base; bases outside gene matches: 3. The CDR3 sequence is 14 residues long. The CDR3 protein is CASAAGGSYNEQFF. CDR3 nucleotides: TGTGCCAGCGCGGCGGGAGGGTCCTACAATGAGCAGTTCTTC.